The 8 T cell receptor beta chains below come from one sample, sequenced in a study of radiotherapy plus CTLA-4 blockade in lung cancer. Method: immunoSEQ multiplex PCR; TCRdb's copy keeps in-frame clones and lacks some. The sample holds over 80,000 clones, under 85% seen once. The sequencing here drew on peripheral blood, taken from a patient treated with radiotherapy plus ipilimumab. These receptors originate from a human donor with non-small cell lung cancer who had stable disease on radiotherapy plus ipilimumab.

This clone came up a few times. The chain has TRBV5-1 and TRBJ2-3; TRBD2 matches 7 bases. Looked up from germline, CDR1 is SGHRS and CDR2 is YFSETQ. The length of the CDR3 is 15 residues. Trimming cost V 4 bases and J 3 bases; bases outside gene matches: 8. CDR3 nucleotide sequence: TGCGCCAGCAGCAGGAGCGGGATAGGAACAGATACGCAGTATTTT. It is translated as CASSRSGIGTDTQYF.

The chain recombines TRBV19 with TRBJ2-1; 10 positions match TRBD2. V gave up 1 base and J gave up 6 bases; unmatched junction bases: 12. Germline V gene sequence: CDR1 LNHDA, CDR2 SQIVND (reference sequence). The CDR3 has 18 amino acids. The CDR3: CASSIGTPAGGGVNEQFF. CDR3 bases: TGTGCCAGTAGTATAGGGACCCCAGCGGGAGGGGGGGTCAATGAGCAGTTCTTC.

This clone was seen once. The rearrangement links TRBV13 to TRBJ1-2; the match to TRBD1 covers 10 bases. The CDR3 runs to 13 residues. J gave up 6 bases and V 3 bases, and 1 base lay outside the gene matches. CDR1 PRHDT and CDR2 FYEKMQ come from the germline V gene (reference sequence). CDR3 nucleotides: TGTGCCAGCAGCTTGACAGGGGGCAATGGCTACACCTTC. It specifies CASSLTGGNGYTF.

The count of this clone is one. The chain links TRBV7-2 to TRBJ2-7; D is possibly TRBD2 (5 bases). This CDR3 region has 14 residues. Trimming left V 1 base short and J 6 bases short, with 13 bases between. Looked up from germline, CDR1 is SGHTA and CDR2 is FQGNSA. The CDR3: CASSLGGSVPEQYF. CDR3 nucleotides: TGTGCCAGCAGCTTAGGAGGGTCAGTCCCCGAGCAGTACTTC. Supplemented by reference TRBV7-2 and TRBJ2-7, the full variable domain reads GAGVSQSPSNKVTEKGKDVELRCDPISGHTALYWYRQSLGQGLEFLIYFQGNSAPDKSGLPSDRFSAERTGGSVSTLTIQRTQQEDSAVYLCASSLGGSVPEQYFGPGTRLTVT.

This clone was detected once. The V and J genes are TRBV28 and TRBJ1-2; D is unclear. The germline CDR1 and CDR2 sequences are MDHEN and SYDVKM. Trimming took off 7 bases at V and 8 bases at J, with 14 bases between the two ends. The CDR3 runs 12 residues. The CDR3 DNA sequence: TGTGCCAGCACCATCGCGCAGGCCGGCTACACCTTC. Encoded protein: CASTIAQAGYTF.

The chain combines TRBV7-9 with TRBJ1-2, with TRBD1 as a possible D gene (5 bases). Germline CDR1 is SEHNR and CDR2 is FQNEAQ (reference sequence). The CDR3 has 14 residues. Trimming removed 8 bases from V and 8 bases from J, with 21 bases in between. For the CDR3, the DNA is TGTGCCAGCCGTATCCAGGGCCCACCACGGGGCTACACCTTC. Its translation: CASRIQGPPRGYTF.

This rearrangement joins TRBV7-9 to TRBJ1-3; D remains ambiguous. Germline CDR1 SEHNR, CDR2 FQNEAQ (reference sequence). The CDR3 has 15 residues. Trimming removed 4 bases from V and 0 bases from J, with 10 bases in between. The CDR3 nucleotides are TGTGCCAGCAGCTCGCGCAGCAGCTCTGGAAACACCATATATTTT. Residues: CASSSRSSSGNTIYF.

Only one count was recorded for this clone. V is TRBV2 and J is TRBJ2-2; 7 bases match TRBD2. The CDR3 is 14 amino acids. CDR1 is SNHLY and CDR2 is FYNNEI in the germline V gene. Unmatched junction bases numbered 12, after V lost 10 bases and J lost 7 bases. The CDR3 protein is CATEQRLAVGELFF. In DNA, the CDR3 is TGTGCCACCGAACAACGACTAGCCGTCGGGGAGCTGTTTTTT.